This T cell receptor (beta chain) was recovered during a study of identical twins. Germline CDR1 reads DFQATT; CDR2 reads SNEGSKA (reference sequence). V was clipped by 3 bases and J by 4 bases, with 14 bases between them. The length of the CDR3 is 14 residues. This clonotype was counted a few times. Each cDNA held unique molecular identifiers, and template switching gave it a universal primer site. TCRdb independently ran MiXCR on the 5' RACE reads; one entry per CDR3 protein. The profile shows hundreds of thousands of distinct CDR3 sequences, approximately 20% of them singletons. These data also formed part of another study, on yellow fever vaccine responses in identical twins.

The sample comprised CD4+ T cells sorted from blood. The clonotype comes from a woman aged 18-29 years in good health. The chain uses TRBV20-1 and TRBJ2-3; TRBD2 is a possible D gene (7 bases). In DNA, the CDR3 is TGCAGTGCTAGTCGGGGGGCGGGGGCAGATACGCAGTATTTT. Translating it yields CSASRGAGADTQYF.